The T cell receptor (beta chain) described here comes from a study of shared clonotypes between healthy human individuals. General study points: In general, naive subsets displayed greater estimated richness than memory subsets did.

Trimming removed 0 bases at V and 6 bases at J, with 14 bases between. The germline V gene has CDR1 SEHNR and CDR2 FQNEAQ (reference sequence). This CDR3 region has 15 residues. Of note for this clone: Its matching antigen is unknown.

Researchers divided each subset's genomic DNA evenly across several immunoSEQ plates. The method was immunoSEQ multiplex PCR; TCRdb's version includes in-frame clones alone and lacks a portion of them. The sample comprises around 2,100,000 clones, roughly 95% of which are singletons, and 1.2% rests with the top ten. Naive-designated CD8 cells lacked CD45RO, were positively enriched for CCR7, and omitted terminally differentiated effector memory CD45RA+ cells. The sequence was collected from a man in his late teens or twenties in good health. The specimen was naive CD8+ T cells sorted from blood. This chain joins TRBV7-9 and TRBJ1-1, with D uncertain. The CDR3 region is CASSLATNWEAEAFF. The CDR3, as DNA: TGTGCCAGCAGCTTAGCTACAAACTGGGAGGCTGAAGCTTTCTTT. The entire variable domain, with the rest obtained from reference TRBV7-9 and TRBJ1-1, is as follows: DTGVSQNPRHKITKRGQNVTFRCDPISEHNRLYWYRQTLGQGPEFLTYFQNEAQLEKSRLLSDRFSAERPKGSFSTLEIQRTEQGDSAMYLCASSLATNWEAEAFFGQGTRLTVV.